This T cell receptor (beta chain) was obtained from a study of blood T cell repertoires in COVID-19. The CDR3 runs 14 residues. The protocol was immunoSEQ multiplex PCR, while the TCRdb copy is restricted to in-frame clones and leaves out a portion. The sample comprises over 30,000 clones, around nine tenths of which are singletons, and around 6.5% rests with the top ten. Sequenced material: peripheral blood. The origin of this receptor is a human donor in a cohort sampled during active COVID-19. The chain employs TRBV21-1 and TRBJ2-7; TRBD2 is the table's D call, not checked against the DNA. TRBV21-1 is shown as a pseudogene. The CDR3 region is CASSWGGVYYEQYF. In DNA form, the CDR3 reads TGTGCCAGCAGCTGGGGAGGGGTTTACTACGAGCAGTACTTC.